This paragraph reports one T cell receptor (beta chain). The sample belongs to a study of control samples from healthy donors and cancer patients. Sequencing used immunoSEQ multiplex PCR; TCRdb keeps in-frame clones, though not all of them. The sample shows 150,000 to 200,000 clones, 85% to 95% of them seen only once. This TCR was recovered from a man between 18 and 29 years old in good health. The sequenced sample was blood.

The DNA of the CDR3 is TGTGCCTGGAGTGGCAGGGTCTACACTGAAGCTTTCTTT. Translation gives CAWSGRVYTEAFF. This chain links TRBV30 with TRBJ1-1, with D perhaps matching TRBD1 (5 bases). CDR1 is GTSNPN and CDR2 is SVGIG in the germline V gene (reference sequence). The V gene lost 1 base and the J gene lost 3 bases, with 9 bases spanning the gap. The CDR3 runs 13 residues.